This TCR beta chain emerged from a study of blood T cell repertoires in COVID-19. About the study: Acute and convalescent COVID-19 samples came from the United States, Italy and Spain. Sources were T cells, B-cell-depleted T cells, or PBMCs; the material itself was cDNA or gDNA.

Germline CDR1 is DFQATT and CDR2 is SNEGSKA (reference sequence). The trim removed 3 bases at V and 13 bases at J, leaving 12 bases unmatched. CDR3 size: 13 residues. In the original workflow: Researchers report that nucleated cell counts were estimated from reference gene primer amplification. Sequenced by immunoSEQ multiplex PCR; TCRdb stores in-frame clones only, minus some. V and J calls and clone size are as listed in that table; D and trimming were resolved from the DNA. This sample has roughly 100,000 clones, with 89% found just once. Sequencing input: peripheral blood. The receptor comes from a woman aged 55-70 years with acute or convalescent COVID-19. V and J are TRBV20-1 and TRBJ2-7, with 10 bases lining up with TRBD1. The CDR3 sequence: CSASGTGEVWRYF. DNA of the CDR3: TGCAGTGCTAGTGGGACAGGGGAGGTCTGGAGATACTTC.